This TCR beta chain was obtained from a study of T cell changes during pregnancy in multiple sclerosis. This clone was seen only a few times. The data were produced by immunoSEQ multiplex PCR, yet TCRdb's version contains in-frame clones alone and is incomplete. The repertoire holds 25,000 or so clones, about 89% seen once, with 6.2% in the top ten. CDR3 size: 17 residues. The germline V gene encodes CDR1 SGHVS and CDR2 FNYEAQ. The V end lost 5 bases, the J end lost 4 bases, and 20 bases lay between the germline ends. The chain is built from TRBV7-6 and TRBJ2-2, with a possible D match to TRBD2 (6 bases). This sample comprised CD8+ T cells from peripheral blood mononuclear cells, obtained before pregnancy. The sequence derives from a female donor with multiple sclerosis, enrolled in a pregnancy study. DNA for the CDR3: TGTGCCAGCAGCCTCCCTCTGGGGGGAGAGGGCACCGGGGAGCTGTTTTTT. It codes for CASSLPLGGEGTGELFF.